Each of the 27 T cell receptor beta chains below was sequenced from the same sample in a study of cytomegalovirus exposure and HLA in healthy donors. PCR was performed using 60 Vbeta and 13 Jbeta primers. Sequencing was performed with immunoSEQ multiplex PCR; in TCRdb, only in-frame clones are kept and a portion is missing. The table lists about 68,000 clones, around four fifths of them singletons. Source material: PBMCs. Every receptor here comes from a human donor in good health.

The V gene is TRBV9, the J gene TRBJ2-7; 9 bases match TRBD2. Germline CDR1 reads SGDLS; CDR2 reads YYNGEE. V was clipped by 4 bases and J by 3 bases; unmatched bases: 5. The CDR3 runs 14 residues. CDR3 protein: CASSLAGDRYEQYF. CDR3 coding DNA: TGTGCCAGCAGCTTAGCGGGGGACCGCTACGAGCAGTACTTC. Complete variable domain (other parts from reference TRBV9 and TRBJ2-7): DSGVTQTPKHLITATGQRVTLRCSPRSGDLSVYWYQQSLDQGLQFLIQYYNGEERAKGNILERFSAQQFPDLHSELNLSSLELGDSALYFCASSLAGDRYEQYFGPGTRLTVT.

The rearrangement joins TRBV7-3 to TRBJ1-1, with D unresolved. Germline CDR1 is SGHTA and CDR2 is FQGTGA. V was cut by 2 bases and J by 0 bases, with 4 bases left in between. The CDR3 consists of 13 residues. CDR3 in amino acids: CASSLSLNTEAFF. The CDR3 bases are TGTGCCAGCAGCTTATCATTGAACACTGAAGCTTTCTTT. The full variable domain, with the rest looked up from reference TRBV7-3 and TRBJ1-1, is GAGVSQTPSNKVTEKGKYVELRCDPISGHTALYWYRQSLGQGPEFLIYFQGTGAADDSGLPNDRFFAVRPEGSVSTLKIQRTERGDSAVYLCASSLSLNTEAFFGQGTRLTVV.

J is TRBJ2-7 and V is TRBV6-1, with 7 bases identical to TRBD1. The CDR3 has 14 residues. The trim removed 2 bases at V and 1 base at J, leaving 2 bases unmatched. Germline-derived CDR1 and CDR2 are MNHNS and SASEGT. DNA for the CDR3: TGTGCCAGCAGTGAAAACAGGGGTTCCTACGAGCAGTACTTC. This encodes CASSENRGSYEQYF.

The V gene is TRBV10-3, the J gene TRBJ2-2, with 7 bases aligning to TRBD1. Looked up from germline, CDR1 is ENHRY and CDR2 is SYGVKD. This CDR3 has 14 amino acids. Trimming cost V 2 bases and J 5 bases; bases outside gene matches: 2. In DNA form, the CDR3 reads TGTGCCATCAGTGAGACGACAGGGACCGGGGAGCTGTTTTTT. This sequence encodes CAISETTGTGELFF.

The chain links TRBV19 to TRBJ1-5; tentative D call: TRBD1 (5 bases). The CDR3 is made up of 13 amino acids. With 6 bases removed from V and 9 bases from J, the gap between germline ends came to 15 bases. Per germline, CDR1 LNHDA and CDR2 SQIVND (reference sequence). CDR3 amino acids: CASRDSPWRPQHF. CDR3 nucleotide sequence: TGTGCCAGTAGAGACAGTCCTTGGCGGCCCCAGCATTTT. Full variable domain (remainder filled in from reference TRBV19 and TRBJ1-5): DGGITQSPKYLFRKEGQNVTLSCEQNLNHDAMYWYRQDPGQGLRLIYYSQIVNDFQKGDIAEGYSVSREKKESFPLTVTSAQKNPTAFYLCASRDSPWRPQHFGDGTRLSIL.

The V call is TRBV4-3, the J call TRBJ2-7; TRBD2 aligns across 11 bases. The V gene's germline CDR1 is LGHNA and CDR2 YSLEER. The CDR3 runs to 17 residues. The ends lost 0 bases at V and 5 bases at J; junction bases unmatched: 9. The CDR3 DNA reads TGCGCCAGCAGCCAAGATCCCGCTAGCGGGGGGATCAACGAGCAGTACTTC. It codes for CASSQDPASGGINEQYF.

The chain employs TRBV2 and TRBJ1-4; D may be TRBD1 (5 bases). Deletions cut 7 bases from V and 4 bases from J, with 10 bases between. This CDR3 spans 13 amino acids. Germline assignment: CDR1 SNHLY and CDR2 FYNNEI. The CDR3 DNA follows: TGTGCCAGCAAGGGACTAGTTAATGAAAAACTGTTTTTT. This sequence encodes CASKGLVNEKLFF.

This chain links TRBV7-6 with TRBJ2-7; tentative D call: TRBD2 (6 bases). Germline V gene sequence: CDR1 SGHVS, CDR2 FNYEAQ. The CDR3 totals 14 residues. V was cut by 2 bases and J by 3 bases, with 11 bases left in between. The CDR3 region is CASSLSGTDYEQYF. CDR3 sequence (DNA): TGTGCCAGCAGCTTATCGGGGACTGACTACGAGCAGTACTTC.

The chain recombines TRBV6-6 with TRBJ1-5; possible D gene TRBD1, 5 bases. The V and J ends lost 2 bases and 0 bases respectively, with 8 bases between them. The CDR3 runs 15 residues. CDR1 and CDR2 from the germline V gene are MNHNY and SVGAGI (reference sequence). CDR3 in DNA: TGTGCCAGCAGTTACGGGGGGGTTAGCAATCAGCCCCAGCATTTT. This sequence encodes CASSYGGVSNQPQHF.

This chain links TRBV19 with TRBJ1-2; 8 positions match TRBD1. The CDR3 is 15 residues long. V lost 6 bases, J lost 3 bases, and 9 bases stayed unmatched. Germline loops: CDR1 LNHDA, CDR2 SQIVND (reference sequence). DNA of the CDR3: TGTGCCAGTAGGGGGGCAGGGGGCGAAGACTATGGCTACACCTTC. Its translation is CASRGAGGEDYGYTF.

The rearrangement joins TRBV7-3 to TRBJ2-1; D might be TRBD1 (5 bases). This CDR3 contains 15 residues. V lost 5 bases, J lost 3 bases, and 14 bases lay in between. Germline V CDR1 and CDR2: SGHTA, FQGTGA. The CDR3 sequence is CASSRLGLDYNEQFF. CDR3 nucleotide sequence: TGTGCCAGCAGCCGGCTGGGGCTGGACTACAATGAGCAGTTCTTC.

The chain combines TRBV11-3 with TRBJ2-5; 7 bases match TRBD1. This CDR3 is 13 amino acids long. The V and J ends lost 5 bases and 5 bases, in that order; junction bases with no gene match: 5. Germline assignment: CDR1 SGHNT and CDR2 YENEEA. CDR3 loop: CASSTDRAETQYF. CDR3 nucleotide sequence: TGTGCCAGCAGCACCGACAGGGCTGAGACCCAGTACTTC.

J is TRBJ2-2 and V is TRBV10-2; the D gene is possibly TRBD1 (6 bases). Trimming removed 6 bases from V and 6 bases from J, with 17 bases in between. The CDR3 runs 15 residues. Germline V lookup: CDR1 WSHSY, CDR2 SAAADI. The CDR3 DNA reads TGCGCCAGCAGCGTTACAGGGATACAAGCCGGGGAGCTGTTTTTT. This gives the protein CASSVTGIQAGELFF.

This clone has a handful of counts. The V call is TRBV9, the J call TRBJ1-4; 9 nucleotides match TRBD1. Germline V gene data show CDR1 as SGDLS and CDR2 as YYNGEE. J gave up 7 bases and V 2 bases, and 3 bases lay outside the gene matches. CDR3 length equals 14 residues. The CDR3 DNA reads TGTGCCAGCAGCGTGGACAGGGGACCTGAAAAACTGTTTTTT. Amino acid sequence: CASSVDRGPEKLFF.

This clone occurred a few times. This chain links TRBV6-1 with TRBJ2-5, with 8 bases lining up with TRBD2. The V gene end was trimmed by 4 bases and the J gene end by 5 bases; junction bases not matched to a gene: 12. Germline loops: CDR1 MNHNS, CDR2 SASEGT. CDR3 length: 16 amino acids. CDR3 nucleotide sequence: TGTGCCAGCAGTGGACCGACGGGGGGGATACGGGAGACCCAGTACTTC. This gives the protein CASSGPTGGIRETQYF.

As DNA, the CDR3 is TGTGCCAGCTCACCGCGGACAGGGGGCGCTGGGGCCAACGTCCTGACTTTC. This sequence encodes CASSPRTGGAGANVLTF. The chain links TRBV18 to TRBJ2-6; TRBD1 matches at 11 bases. The CDR3 is 17 residues long. The V gene end was trimmed by 3 bases and the J gene end by 2 bases; junction bases not matched to a gene: 3. The germline V gene has CDR1 KGHSH and CDR2 LQKENI.

The chain employs TRBV2 and TRBJ2-2; 8 bases are shared with TRBD2. The V gene's germline CDR1 is SNHLY and CDR2 FYNNEI. V trimming: 6 bases; J trimming: 2 bases; junction bases outside the gene matches: 5. The CDR3 spans 15 residues. CDR3 region: CASSRSGVNTGELFF. The CDR3 DNA follows: TGTGCCAGCAGCCGTAGCGGGGTAAACACCGGGGAGCTGTTTTTT. Based on the CDR3 plus reference TRBV2 and TRBJ2-2, the full variable domain is EPEVTQTPSHQVTQMGQEVILRCVPISNHLYFYWYRQILGQKVEFLVSFYNNEISEKSEIFDDQFSVERPDGSNFTLKIRSTKLEDSAMYFCASSRSGVNTGELFFGEGSRLTVL.

This clone has more than one count but fewer than ten. The chain links TRBV28 to TRBJ1-1; D unclear. The V gene's germline CDR1 is MDHEN and CDR2 SYDVKM. V was trimmed by 8 bases and J by 3 bases, leaving 7 bases between them. The CDR3 is 11 residues long. The chain's CDR3 is CASLRYTEAFF. Here the CDR3 DNA reads TGTGCCAGCCTGAGGTACACTGAAGCTTTCTTT.

The chain uses TRBV19 and TRBJ2-7; TRBD1 is a possible D gene (6 bases). This CDR3 is 14 amino acids long. Per the germline V gene, CDR1 is LNHDA and CDR2 is SQIVND (reference sequence). V lost 2 bases and J 0 bases, leaving 8 bases between the germline ends. This chain's CDR3 is CASSISGASYEQYF. For the CDR3, the DNA is TGTGCCAGTAGTATATCAGGGGCCTCCTACGAGCAGTACTTC.

This chain links TRBV6-1 with TRBJ2-1; 7 bases are shared with TRBD2. CDR1 and CDR2 from the germline V gene are MNHNS and SASEGT. V lost 8 bases to trimming and J lost 4 bases; unmatched junction nucleotides: 8. This CDR3 region has 14 residues. Written as DNA, the CDR3 is TGTGCCAGCCAGCGGGACGGACCTTACAATGAGCAGTTCTTC. It codes for CASQRDGPYNEQFF.

Note on this clone: One end of the junction is discordant with germline, which a read error may explain. The rearrangement uses TRBV5-1 and TRBJ2-3; possibly TRBD2 for D (5 bases). The CDR3 has 14 amino acids. The germline V gene encodes CDR1 SGHRS and CDR2 YFSETQ. The DNA of the CDR3 is TGCGCCGGCAGCCCGGGGATCGGCACAGATACGCAGTATTTT. Amino acids: CAGSPGIGTDTQYF.

The rearrangement uses TRBV7-9 and TRBJ2-1; tentative D call: TRBD1 (6 bases). CDR1 is SEHNR and CDR2 is FQNEAQ in the germline V gene (reference sequence). CDR3 length equals 15 residues. The V gene lost 3 bases and the J gene lost 4 bases, with 13 bases spanning the gap. The CDR3 is CASSFHRDPYNEQFF. The CDR3 DNA reads TGTGCCAGCAGCTTCCACAGGGACCCATACAATGAGCAGTTCTTC.

The genes are TRBV19 and TRBJ1-1; D uncertain. The V end lost 2 bases, the J end lost 1 base, and 8 bases lay between the germline ends. The CDR3 runs 14 residues. The germline CDR1 and CDR2 sequences are LNHDA and SQIVND (reference sequence). The DNA of the CDR3 is TGTGCCAGTAGTATAAGAGGAGGGAACACTGAAGCTTTCTTT. Translation gives CASSIRGGNTEAFF.

This chain uses TRBV5-4 with TRBJ2-1; 15 nucleotides agree with TRBD2. The CDR3 covers 18 residues. Germline trimming cut 4 bases from V and 4 bases from J; bases unmatched to any gene: 9. The germline V gene encodes CDR1 SGHNT and CDR2 YYREEE (reference sequence). DNA for the CDR3: TGTGCCAGCAGCGGGGGACTAGCGGGGGGAGGTGGATACAATGAGCAGTTCTTC. Translated: CASSGGLAGGGGYNEQFF.

The chain has TRBV6-5 and TRBJ1-2; maybe TRBD1 (6 bases). CDR1 and CDR2 from the germline V gene are MNHEY and SVGAGI. Trimming took 4 bases from V and 14 from J, leaving 20 bases between them. This CDR3 has 13 amino acids. DNA of the CDR3: TGTGCCAGCAGTTTGACAGGTTCACGAGATCCTACCTTC. Its translation: CASSLTGSRDPTF.

The J gene is TRBJ1-1, the V gene TRBV6-5; 8 bases line up with TRBD1. CDR1 is MNHEY, CDR2 SVGAGI, per germline. V shed 7 bases and J 7 bases; nucleotides not matched to a gene: 5. The CDR3 covers 12 residues. CDR3 loop: CASNQGAGEAFF. The CDR3 bases are TGTGCCAGCAACCAGGGGGCGGGTGAAGCTTTCTTT.

This sequence joins TRBV19 and TRBJ1-2; a possible D gene is TRBD1 (5 bases). The length of the CDR3 is 12 residues. Per the germline V gene, CDR1 is LNHDA and CDR2 is SQIVND (reference sequence). V gave up 6 bases and J gave up 5 bases, with 10 bases separating them. CDR3 residues: CASRQDTYGYTF. In DNA form, the CDR3 reads TGTGCCAGTAGGCAGGACACTTATGGCTACACCTTC.